This is a list of T cell receptor beta chains from one sample in a study of hypomethylating agent response in myelodysplastic syndrome. Assay used: immunoSEQ multiplex PCR; TCRdb lists only in-frame clones, some missing. The data contain about 3,500 clones, 82% of them singletons. The sequencing here drew on bone marrow, taken before or after starting hypomethylating agent treatment for myelodysplastic syndrome (not recorded which). These receptors were collected from a human donor with myelodysplastic syndrome. The conserved cysteine and the conserved F or W are not part of the CDR3 here. A D gene is named only where the DNA matches it firmly. Not every row has a clone size; where given, it reads once, few, many or a size class.

NA | NA | TRBV5-1 | ASSLGGRNEQY
once | NA | TRBV14 | ASSQANYGYT
NA | NA | TRBV7-3 | ASSLDGRAETQY
few | TRBD1 | TRBV5-1 | ARSDGTDDHQPQH
NA | NA | TRBV19 | ASSINPGRELF
NA | NA | TRBV6-6 | ASFGTRGNTIY
once | NA | TRBV7-2 | ASSLGRGMVHSPLH
NA | TRBD1 | TRBV25-1 | ASSEFGRGRTEAF
NA | TRBD1 | TRBV6-1 | ASSVPGQRNYGYT
NA | NA | TRBV6-6 | ASAAQETQY
NA | NA | TRBV6-5 | ASSYGTVRWF
NA | NA | TRBV7-6 | ASSLEFGNQPQH
NA | TRBD1 | TRBV2 | ASSEARQGRNEQY